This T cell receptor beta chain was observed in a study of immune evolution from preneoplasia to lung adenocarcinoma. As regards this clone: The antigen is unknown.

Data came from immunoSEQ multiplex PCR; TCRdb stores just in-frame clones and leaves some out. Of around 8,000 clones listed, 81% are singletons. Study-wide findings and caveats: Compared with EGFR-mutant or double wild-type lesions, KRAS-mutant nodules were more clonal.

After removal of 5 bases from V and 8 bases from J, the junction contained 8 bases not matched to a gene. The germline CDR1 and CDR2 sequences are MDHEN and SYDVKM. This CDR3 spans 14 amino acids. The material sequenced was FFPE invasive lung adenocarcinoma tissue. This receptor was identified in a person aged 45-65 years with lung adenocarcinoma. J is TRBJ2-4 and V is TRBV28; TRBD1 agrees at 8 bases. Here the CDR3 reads CASSSRQGWDIQYF. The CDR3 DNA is TGTGCCAGCAGTAGTAGACAGGGGTGGGACATTCAGTACTTC. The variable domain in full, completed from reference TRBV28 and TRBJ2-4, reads DVKVTQSSRYLVKRTGEKVFLECVQDMDHENMFWYRQDPGLGLRLIYFSYDVKMKEKGDIPEGYSVSREKKERFSLILESASTNQTSMYLCASSSRQGWDIQYFGAGTRLSVL.